This T cell receptor (beta chain) was recorded in a study of control samples from healthy donors and cancer patients. CDR3 length equals 14 residues. Germline V gene lookup returns CDR1 SGHRS and CDR2 YFSETQ. V lost 0 bases, J lost 1 base, and 7 bases lay in between. Here immunoSEQ multiplex PCR was the method, and the copy in TCRdb shows in-frame clones only, minus some. Of just over 30,000 clones in the sample, approximately 95% were seen once. In its sample, this clone was seen once. This sequence was found in a man in his 60s in good health. Material for sequencing was blood. This chain connects TRBV5-1 to TRBJ2-5, with D perhaps TRBD1 (5 bases). CDR3 loop: CASSLVTAQETQYF. CDR3 nucleotides: TGCGCCAGCAGCTTGGTGACAGCCCAAGAGACCCAGTACTTC.